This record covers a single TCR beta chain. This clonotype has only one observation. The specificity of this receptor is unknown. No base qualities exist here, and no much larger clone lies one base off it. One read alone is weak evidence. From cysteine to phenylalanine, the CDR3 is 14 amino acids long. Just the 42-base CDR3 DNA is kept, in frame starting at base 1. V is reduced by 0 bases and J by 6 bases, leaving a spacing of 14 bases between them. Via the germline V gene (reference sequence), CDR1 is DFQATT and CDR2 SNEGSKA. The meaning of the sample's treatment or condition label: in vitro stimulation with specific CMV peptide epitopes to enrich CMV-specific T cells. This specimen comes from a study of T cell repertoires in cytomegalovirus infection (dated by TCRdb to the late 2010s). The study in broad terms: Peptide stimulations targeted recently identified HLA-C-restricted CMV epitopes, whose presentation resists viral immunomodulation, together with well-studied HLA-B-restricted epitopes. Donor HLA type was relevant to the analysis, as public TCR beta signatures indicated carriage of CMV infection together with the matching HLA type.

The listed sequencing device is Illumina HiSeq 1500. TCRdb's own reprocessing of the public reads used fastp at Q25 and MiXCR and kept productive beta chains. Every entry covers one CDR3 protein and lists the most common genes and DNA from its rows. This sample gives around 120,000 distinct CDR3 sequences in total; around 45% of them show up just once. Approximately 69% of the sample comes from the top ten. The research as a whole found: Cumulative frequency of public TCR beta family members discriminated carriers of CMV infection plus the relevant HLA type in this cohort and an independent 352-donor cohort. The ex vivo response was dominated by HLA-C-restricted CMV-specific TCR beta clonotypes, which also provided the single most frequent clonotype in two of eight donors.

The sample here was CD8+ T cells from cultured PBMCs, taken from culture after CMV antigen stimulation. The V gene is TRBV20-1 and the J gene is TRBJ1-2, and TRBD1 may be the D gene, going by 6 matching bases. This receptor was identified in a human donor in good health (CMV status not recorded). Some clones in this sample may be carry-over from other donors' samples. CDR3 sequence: CSARDWQGSNGYTF. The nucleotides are TGCAGTGCTAGAGATTGGCAGGGGAGTAATGGCTACACCTTC.